This T cell receptor (beta chain) emerged from a study of T cell responses to AZD1222 COVID-19 vaccine. A note on this clone: The antigen is unknown.

Profiling relied on immunoSEQ multiplex PCR, and the TCRdb table lists in-frame clones only, not all of them. Of fewer than 200,000 clones in the sample, 91% were seen once. This CDR3 region has 14 residues. Germline trimming cut 0 bases from V and 8 bases from J; bases unmatched to any gene: 4. Germline V lookup: CDR1 SGDLS, CDR2 YYNGEE. General study results and limits: Recipients of AZD1222 seropositive at baseline numbered only five or six. The donor cohort was predominantly white British with a female majority, and clonal diversity may have been underestimated. The study found Spike-specific TCR breadth and depth rose after two AZD1222 doses.

The source of this sequence is an adult in good health. This specimen consisted of peripheral blood, obtained on day 0 of AZD1222 vaccination. J is TRBJ2-1 and V is TRBV9, with 8 bases that match TRBD1. The CDR3 DNA reads TGTGCCAGCAGCGTAGTACAGGGGGGCGATGAGCAGTTCTTC. This encodes CASSVVQGGDEQFF. Looking up the rest from reference TRBV9 and TRBJ2-1 gives the full variable domain: DSGVTQTPKHLITATGQRVTLRCSPRSGDLSVYWYQQSLDQGLQFLIQYYNGEERAKGNILERFSAQQFPDLHSELNLSSLELGDSALYFCASSVVQGGDEQFFGPGTRLTVL.